This TCR beta chain was obtained from a study of T cell repertoires in cytomegalovirus infection. Study-wide background: It was the public TCR beta signatures that indicated both CMV infection and matching HLA type.

As regards this clonotype: The antigen remains unidentified.

General observations from the study: Identification of carriers of CMV plus the relevant HLA was achieved through cumulative public TCR beta family frequency. Predominance within the ex vivo response was attributable to HLA-C-restricted CMV-specific TCR beta clonotypes.

V was clipped by 6 bases and J by 1 base, with 18 bases between them. The CDR3 spans 15 residues. Germline lookup yields CDR1 SQVTM and CDR2 ANQGSEA. TCRdb analysed the reads with MiXCR anew, one entry per CDR3 protein. Counted here are tens of thousands of distinct CDR3 sequences, roughly 20% occurring once; the ten biggest clones make up 55% to 75%. The chain has TRBV29-1 and TRBJ1-1; weak D call: TRBD1 (5 bases). The sequencing here drew on CD8+ T cells from cultured PBMCs, taken from culture after CMV antigen stimulation. This receptor was taken from a human donor in good health (CMV status not recorded). Some clones in this sample may be carry-over from other donors' samples. CDR3 residues: CSVPGRAEGNTEAFF. The DNA for the CDR3 is TGCAGCGTCCCCGGCAGGGCAGAGGGGAACACTGAAGCTTTCTTT.